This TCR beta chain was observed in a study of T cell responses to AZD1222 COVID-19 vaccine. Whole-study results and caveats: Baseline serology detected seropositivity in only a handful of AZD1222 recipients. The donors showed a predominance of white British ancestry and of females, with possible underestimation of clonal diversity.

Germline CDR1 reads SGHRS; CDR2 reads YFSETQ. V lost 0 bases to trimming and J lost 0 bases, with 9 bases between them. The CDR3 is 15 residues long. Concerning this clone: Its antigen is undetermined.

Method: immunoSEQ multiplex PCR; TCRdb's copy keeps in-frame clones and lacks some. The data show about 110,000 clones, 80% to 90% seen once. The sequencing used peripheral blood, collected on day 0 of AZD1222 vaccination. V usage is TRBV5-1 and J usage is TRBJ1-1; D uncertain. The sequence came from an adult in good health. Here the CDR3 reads CASSLAKAMNTEAFF. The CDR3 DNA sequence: TGCGCCAGCAGCTTGGCCAAGGCGATGAACACTGAAGCTTTCTTT.